This T cell receptor (beta chain) emerged from a study of T-cell reconstitution after alpha-beta-depleted transplantation in children. This CDR3 spans 16 amino acids. Germline CDR1 SGDLS, CDR2 YYNGEE. V lost 0 bases to trimming and J lost 2 bases; unmatched junction nucleotides: 7. Construction of the TCRbeta library involved unique molecular identifiers. One entry per CDR3 protein results from TCRdb running MiXCR on the PCR reads. The repertoire holds almost 250,000 distinct CDR3 sequences, roughly 23% seen once, with 2% to 3% in the top ten. The chain joins TRBV9 to TRBJ2-7; 8 bases are a match to TRBD2. The receptor comes from a girl aged 2-9 years with Fanconi anemia, due to receive a stem cell transplant. Sequences were derived from PBMCs, sampled before TCRalphabeta/CD19-depleted stem cell transplant. CDR3 amino acids: CASSVAGSGTPYEQYF. The CDR3 DNA is TGTGCCAGCAGCGTAGCGGGTAGCGGGACACCCTACGAGCAGTACTTC.